This section outlines one TCR beta chain sequence together with its context. Its antigen is currently unknown. These data belong to a study of T cells in narcolepsy. Clones were sequenced by immunoSEQ multiplex PCR, and TCRdb holds only the in-frame ones, with some missing. Altogether approximately 32,000 clones are present, around 90% being singletons, with the ten largest covering around 0.9%. The CDR3 has 14 residues. Germline V gene lookup returns CDR1 LGHNA and CDR2 YNFKEQ. Trimming left V 4 bases short and J 2 bases short, with 11 bases between. The study's findings and limits: Some memory CD4+ repertoires had no autoreactive clone sequences. HCRT-specific and TRIB2-specific autoreactive clonotypes appeared among same-patient CSF and blood CD4+ clonotypes.

The sequence was obtained from a human donor with narcolepsy. Sequencing was done on a sample of CD45RA- memory CD4+ T cells from PBMCs. The rearrangement uses TRBV4-2 and TRBJ2-5, with D tentatively TRBD2 (6 bases). CDR3 sequence: CASSRSGEQETQYF. The CDR3 DNA follows: TGTGCCAGCAGCCGCTCGGGGGAGCAAGAGACCCAGTACTTC.